The 23 T cell receptor beta chains listed next were all sequenced from one sample in a study of shared clonotypes between healthy human individuals (dated by TCRdb to the early 2020s). The library came from the immunoSEQ multiplex PCR assay. In its TCRdb copy, this immuneACCESS table keeps in-frame sequences only and misses some clones. Where compared with another copy, unresolved V genes explain less than half of these, and the others have no known cause. This sample holds 650,000 to 750,000 clones; 72% were observed only once. About 1.7% of the sample comes from the top ten. The sequenced sample consisted of memory CD4+ T cells sorted from blood. Reading the label with the study, this specimen's cell subset or site is: CD45RA-negative fraction. These receptors all stem from a woman aged 30 to 39 in good health.

V and J are TRBV4-1 and TRBJ1-5; 9 bases are shared with TRBD1. The CDR3 is 18 amino acids. Germline CDR1 and CDR2: MGHRA and YSYEKL. With V trimmed by 2 bases and J by 2 bases, 10 bases remained unmatched. The CDR3 DNA reads TGCGCCAGCAGCCAATTTAACAGGGGGCGTAGGGGCAATCAGCCCCAGCATTTT. Translated, it gives CASSQFNRGRRGNQPQHF.

The chain carries TRBV7-2 and TRBJ2-1; 8 positions agree with TRBD2. V shed 1 base and J 13 bases; nucleotides not matched to a gene: 3. Germline CDR1 reads SGHTA; CDR2 reads FQGNSA. This CDR3 is built from 12 residues. The CDR3 protein is CASSLGSGSQFF. The CDR3 DNA reads as TGTGCCAGCAGCTTAGGAAGCGGGAGTCAGTTCTTC.

The V and J genes are TRBV5-8 and TRBJ1-6; D is unresolved. Trimming stripped 4 bases from V and 10 bases from J, with 9 bases between. CDR3 size: 12 residues. Germline V lookup: CDR1 SGHTS, CDR2 YDEGEE. The CDR3 protein is CASSRTASPLHF. CDR3 sequence (DNA): TGTGCCAGCAGCAGGACGGCCTCACCCCTCCACTTT.

This rearrangement joins TRBV5-8 to TRBJ1-1; tentative D call: TRBD1 (6 bases). Trimming took off 4 bases at V and 1 base at J, with 14 bases between the two ends. The germline V gene encodes CDR1 SGHTS and CDR2 YDEGEE. This CDR3 spans 15 amino acids. The CDR3 here is CASSNPGAGNTEAFF. DNA of the CDR3: TGTGCCAGCAGCAATCCGGGGGCGGGGAACACTGAAGCTTTCTTT.

The chain carries TRBV5-1 and TRBJ2-7, with 8 bases matching TRBD1. Germline CDR1 and CDR2: SGHRS and YFSETQ. Germline trimming cut 4 bases from V and 6 bases from J; bases unmatched to any gene: 12. The CDR3 consists of 15 residues. This CDR3 is CASSPGQEGGPEQYF. The CDR3 nucleotides read TGCGCCAGCAGCCCGGGACAGGAGGGGGGCCCCGAGCAGTACTTC.

The V and J genes are TRBV6-5 and TRBJ2-7, with TRBD1 identical over 10 bases. J lost 5 bases, V lost 6 bases, and 10 bases had no gene match. In germline, CDR1 is MNHEY, CDR2 SVGAGI. The CDR3 runs to 15 residues. CDR3 residues: CASRPDRGRRNEQYF. The CDR3 DNA follows: TGTGCCAGCAGGCCTGACAGGGGGCGCCGGAACGAGCAGTACTTC.

CDR3 sequence reads: CASSYSTLTEMGYTF. As DNA, the CDR3 is TGTGCCAGCAGTTACTCGACCCTGACAGAAATGGGCTACACCTTC. The J gene is TRBJ1-2, the V gene TRBV6-5, with D possibly matching TRBD1 (5 bases). Germline-derived CDR1 and CDR2 are MNHEY and SVGAGI. The CDR3 totals 15 residues. The germline V and J ends were trimmed by 0 bases and 8 bases, with 16 bases remaining between them.

V usage is TRBV6-4 and J usage is TRBJ2-3, with TRBD1 as a possible D gene (5 bases). Trimming stripped 4 bases from V and 3 bases from J, with 11 bases between. CDR3 length equals 14 residues. CDR1 and CDR2 from the germline V gene are MRHNA and SNTAGT. The CDR3 DNA reads as TGTGCCAGCAGTGTATCGACAGCAACAGATACGCAGTATTTT. It yields the protein CASSVSTATDTQYF.

V and J are TRBV6-5 and TRBJ2-7; D may correspond to TRBD1 or TRBD2 (5 bases each). The CDR3 runs 14 residues. Deletions cut 5 bases from V and 2 bases from J, with 13 bases between. Germline assignment: CDR1 MNHEY and CDR2 SVGAGI. Here the CDR3 DNA reads TGTGCCAGCAGTGAAAGGGACCAAACCTACGAGCAGTACTTC. This gives the protein CASSERDQTYEQYF.

This clone was counted a few times. The gene calls are TRBV7-9 and TRBJ1-4, with D possibly matching TRBD1 (6 bases). The CDR3 has 12 amino acids. Trimming removed 7 bases from V and 8 bases from J, with 11 bases in between. Germline lookup yields CDR1 SEHNR and CDR2 FQNEAQ (reference sequence). The CDR3 is CASTPGAEKLFF. CDR3 DNA sequence: TGTGCCAGCACCCCGGGGGCGGAAAAACTGTTTTTT.

A single count supports this clone. V and J are TRBV11-2 and TRBJ2-1; perhaps TRBD1 as D (6 bases). V lost 6 bases, J lost 7 bases, and 16 bases lay in between. The CDR3 totals 14 residues. Germline CDR1 is SGHAT and CDR2 is FQNNGV. The CDR3: CASRARQVGNEQFF. The CDR3 DNA reads TGTGCCAGCAGGGCTAGACAGGTTGGGAATGAGCAGTTCTTC.

The V call is TRBV2, the J call TRBJ2-3, with 12 nucleotides matching TRBD2. CDR3 length: 15 residues. V shed 7 bases and J 2 bases; nucleotides not matched to a gene: 4. CDR1 is SNHLY and CDR2 is FYNNEI in the germline V gene. Here the CDR3 DNA reads TGTGCCAGCAACGGACTAGCGGGATTCACAGATACGCAGTATTTT. Its translation is CASNGLAGFTDTQYF.

This clone was seen once. Other nucleotide sequences from this sample produce the same CDR3. This chain connects TRBV30 to TRBJ1-2; 8 nucleotides agree with TRBD1. Trimming cost V 2 bases and J 0 bases; bases outside gene matches: 8. The CDR3 loop spans 16 amino acids. Per the germline V gene, CDR1 is GTSNPN and CDR2 is SVGIG (reference sequence). CDR3 loop: CAWSKAGGPPNYGYTF. The CDR3 DNA is TGTGCCTGGAGTAAAGCAGGGGGCCCTCCTAACTATGGCTACACCTTC.

This clone has just one count. This chain links TRBV18 with TRBJ1-2; D perhaps matches TRBD1 (5 bases). The length of the CDR3 is 13 residues. With 3 bases removed from V and 3 bases from J, the gap between germline ends came to 8 bases. CDR1 and CDR2 (germline): KGHSH, LQKENI. The CDR3 loop reads CASSPGRHYGYTF. In nucleotides, the CDR3 is TGTGCCAGCTCACCGGGACGACACTATGGCTACACCTTC.

This rearrangement joins TRBV19 to TRBJ2-1, with 9 bases fitting TRBD1. The CDR3 totals 14 residues. CDR1 and CDR2 from the germline V gene are LNHDA and SQIVND (reference sequence). J gave up 6 bases and V 5 bases, and 5 bases lay outside the gene matches. DNA of the CDR3: TGTGCCAGTAGTGTACAGGGGGCCTCCAATGAGCAGTTCTTC. Its protein product is CASSVQGASNEQFF. The variable domain in full, with the rest retrieved from reference TRBV19 and TRBJ2-1, is DGGITQSPKYLFRKEGQNVTLSCEQNLNHDAMYWYRQDPGQGLRLIYYSQIVNDFQKGDIAEGYSVSREKKESFPLTVTSAQKNPTAFYLCASSVQGASNEQFFGPGTRLTVL.

In its sample, this clone was seen many times. The chain uses TRBV6-4 and TRBJ2-1; TRBD2 aligns across 12 bases. After removal of 5 bases from V and 5 bases from J, the junction contained 13 bases not matched to a gene. This CDR3 spans 18 amino acids. The germline V gene has CDR1 MRHNA and CDR2 SNTAGT. For the CDR3, the DNA is TGTGCCAGCAGTCCTCAACCCATCGGACTAGCGGGAAACAATGAGCAGTTCTTC. Amino acid sequence: CASSPQPIGLAGNNEQFF.

This clone was picked up one time. The chain recombines TRBV27 with TRBJ2-5; 11 bases fit TRBD2. In germline, CDR1 is MNHEY, CDR2 SMNVEV (reference sequence). V gave up 3 bases and J gave up 5 bases; unmatched junction bases: 5. This CDR3 spans 15 amino acids. CDR3 sequence: CASSFALAGVETQYF. In nucleotides, the CDR3 is TGTGCCAGCAGTTTCGCACTAGCGGGAGTGGAGACCCAGTACTTC.

The genes are TRBV28 and TRBJ1-2, with 7 bases identical to TRBD1. CDR1 and CDR2 from the germline V gene are MDHEN and SYDVKM. Unmatched junction bases numbered 8, after V lost 6 bases and J lost 4 bases. This CDR3 has 14 amino acids. CDR3 region: CASRRGTALYGYTF. In nucleotides, the CDR3 is TGTGCCAGCAGAAGGGGGACAGCCCTCTATGGCTACACCTTC.

This clone has more than one count but fewer than ten. The chain links TRBV4-1 to TRBJ2-1; 9 bases line up with TRBD2. This CDR3 has 17 residues. Germline loops: CDR1 MGHRA, CDR2 YSYEKL. The V segment lost 1 base and the J segment 0 bases; nucleotides outside the gene matches: 4. The CDR3: CASSQGLAASSYNEQFF. In nucleotides, the CDR3 is TGCGCCAGCAGCCAAGGACTAGCGGCTAGCTCCTACAATGAGCAGTTCTTC.

This chain connects TRBV6-1 to TRBJ1-2; 8 positions agree with TRBD1. This CDR3 has 15 amino acids. Trimming cost V 2 bases and J 3 bases; bases outside gene matches: 5. Germline V gene sequence: CDR1 MNHNS, CDR2 SASEGT. This CDR3 reads CASSERRGRDYGYTF. DNA for the CDR3: TGTGCCAGCAGTGAACGCAGGGGGCGCGACTATGGCTACACCTTC.

The CDR3 sequence is CASSFGGLGEQFF. CDR3 nucleotide sequence: TGCGCCAGCAGTTTTGGTGGGCTAGGGGAGCAGTTCTTC. The gene calls are TRBV5-1 and TRBJ2-1; D is unclear. V lost 5 bases and J lost 10, with 16 bases in between. The CDR3 length is 13 residues. The germline gives CDR1 SGHRS, CDR2 YFSETQ.

The chain has TRBV2 and TRBJ1-5; 7 bases align to TRBD1. The V segment lost 6 bases and the J segment 4 bases; nucleotides outside the gene matches: 12. The germline CDR1 and CDR2 sequences are SNHLY and FYNNEI. The CDR3 covers 16 residues. Here the CDR3 DNA reads TGTGCCAGCAGCCGGGACGGGACAGTAAGAAATCAGCCCCAGCATTTT. Its protein product is CASSRDGTVRNQPQHF.

The V and J genes are TRBV19 and TRBJ2-5, with D perhaps TRBD1 (6 bases). The DNA end is more similar to TRBJ2-7, so the J call may be wrong. CDR1 is LNHDA and CDR2 is SQIVND in the germline V gene (reference sequence). The CDR3 sequence is 13 residues long. The CDR3 region is CASRPGQGSEQYF. The CDR3 DNA reads TGTGCCAGTAGACCGGGGCAGGGGAGCGAGCAGTACTTC.